This T cell receptor (beta chain) stems from a study of cytomegalovirus exposure and HLA in healthy donors. Findings and limits, study-wide: While the bulk of TCR sequences proved rare, some public TCRs turned up in many donors.

Trimming pared 5 bases from V and 5 bases from J, leaving 16 bases between. From germline, CDR1 is SGHTA and CDR2 FQGNSA. This CDR3 comprises 15 residues. This clone was seen once. No antigen is known for it. Libraries were prepared by immunoSEQ multiplex PCR; TCRdb keeps only in-frame clonotypes and omits some of them. The repertoire holds about 170,000 clones, roughly 86% seen once, with 2% to 3% in the top ten. Sequenced material: PBMCs. The chain couples TRBV7-2 to TRBJ1-5, with D perhaps TRBD1 (6 bases). The receptor was derived from a man younger than 35 in good health and CMV-seropositive. This CDR3 is CASSPATGHDQPQHF. CDR3 in DNA: TGTGCCAGCAGCCCCGCCACAGGGCATGATCAGCCCCAGCATTTT.